These 32 T cell receptor beta chains originate from one sample sequenced in a study of T cell responses to AZD1222 COVID-19 vaccine. Here immunoSEQ multiplex PCR was the method, and the copy in TCRdb shows in-frame clones only, minus some. The sample comprises fewer than 100,000 clones, roughly 90% of which are singletons, and more than 1.2% rests with the top ten. This specimen was peripheral blood, taken 28 days after the second AZD1222 dose. These TCRs come from an adult who received the AZD1222 COVID-19 vaccine.

The chain has TRBV9 and TRBJ1-2, with no clear D. This CDR3 is built from 15 residues. V was clipped by 3 bases and J by 3 bases, with 15 bases between them. Germline CDR1 is SGDLS and CDR2 is YYNGEE. CDR3 nucleotides: TGTGCCAGCAGCGCCGGGCTCCATAGGGACTATGGCTACACCTTC. Protein product: CASSAGLHRDYGYTF.

The chain recombines TRBV19 with TRBJ1-3; possibly TRBD1 for D (6 bases). The CDR3 runs to 16 residues. Trimming left V 3 bases short and J 0 bases short, with 12 bases between. Germline V gene data show CDR1 as LNHDA and CDR2 as SQIVND (reference sequence). This CDR3 is CASSMDRPSSGNTIYF. CDR3 nucleotides: TGTGCCAGTAGTATGGACAGACCGAGCTCTGGAAACACCATATATTTT.

The count of this clone is one. The genes are TRBV30 and TRBJ1-2; D unclear. The CDR3 extends over 13 amino acids. Germline V gives CDR1 GTSNPN, CDR2 SVGIG (reference sequence). Trimming stripped 3 bases from V and 5 bases from J, with 13 bases between. CDR3 DNA sequence: TGTGCCTGGAGGTCGGCAGGTGCTTATGGCTACACCTTC. Amino acids: CAWRSAGAYGYTF.

The V call is TRBV3-1 (or the pseudogene TRBV3-2), the J call TRBJ2-7; 7 bases map to TRBD1. Unmatched junction bases numbered 11, after V lost 5 bases and J lost 7 bases. CDR1 is LGHDT and CDR2 is YNNKEL in the germline V gene (reference sequence). CDR3 length: 14 residues. As DNA, the CDR3 is TGTGCCAGCAGCAGATCCGGGACAGCCGAAGAGCAGTACTTC. Translation gives CASSRSGTAEEQYF.

The rearrangement links TRBV6-5 to TRBJ2-7; a possible D gene is TRBD2 (6 bases). Trimming removed 6 bases from V and 3 bases from J, with 12 bases in between. Looked up from germline, CDR1 is MNHEY and CDR2 is SVGAGI. This CDR3 is built from 13 residues. CDR3 DNA: TGTGCCAGCAGCCCCGTGGGGGGCTACGAGCAGTACTTC. It encodes CASSPVGGYEQYF.

The V call is TRBV29-1, the J call TRBJ2-3; D could derive from TRBD1 or TRBD2 (5 bases each). The length of the CDR3 is 11 residues. Germline V gives CDR1 SQVTM, CDR2 ANQGSEA. Trimming stripped 5 bases from V and 14 bases from J, with 17 bases between. CDR3 nucleotide sequence: TGCAGCGTTCTCCGCGAAAGGGGACGGTATTTT. Protein: CSVLRERGRYF.

This chain uses TRBV6-5 with TRBJ2-2; D perhaps matches TRBD1 (5 bases). The CDR3 sequence is 14 residues long. Germline CDR1 is MNHEY and CDR2 is SVGAGI. Trimming cost V 6 bases and J 4 bases, with 12 bases left between them. The CDR3 region has the DNA TGTGCCAGCAGAATAGGGGCGAGCACCGGGGAGCTGTTTTTT. This sequence encodes CASRIGASTGELFF.

This sequence joins TRBV30 and TRBJ1-6, with D perhaps matching TRBD1 (6 bases). The germline V gene encodes CDR1 GTSNPN and CDR2 SVGIG (reference sequence). The CDR3 loop spans 14 amino acids. V dropped 5 bases and J dropped 5 bases, with 13 bases sitting between them. The CDR3 sequence: CAWLRQENNSPLHF. In nucleotides, the CDR3 is TGTGCCTGGCTCCGACAGGAAAATAATTCACCCCTCCACTTT.

This rearrangement joins TRBV5-4 to TRBJ2-7; D uncertain. In germline, CDR1 is SGHNT, CDR2 YYREEE (reference sequence). The CDR3 totals 14 residues. V was shortened by 0 bases and J by 0 bases, with 7 bases between the two germline ends. This chain's CDR3 is CASSLGGVSYEQYF. For the CDR3, the DNA is TGTGCCAGCAGCTTGGGTGGAGTCTCCTACGAGCAGTACTTC. Combining the CDR3 with reference TRBV5-4 and TRBJ2-7 gives the whole variable domain ETGVTQSPTHLIKTRGQQVTLRCSSQSGHNTVSWYQQALGQGPQFIFQYYREEENGRGNFPPRFSGLQFPNYSSELNVNALELDDSALYLCASSLGGVSYEQYFGPGTRLTVT.

This sequence joins TRBV10-3 and TRBJ1-5, with 9 bases that match TRBD1. This CDR3 contains 16 residues. Germline V lookup: CDR1 ENHRY, CDR2 SYGVKD. The V segment lost 0 bases and the J segment 7 bases; nucleotides outside the gene matches: 7. In DNA, the CDR3 is TGTGCCATCAGTGAGTCGCGAAGGACAGGGGCCCAGCCCCAGCATTTT. It encodes CAISESRRTGAQPQHF.

The V and J genes are TRBV5-5 and TRBJ2-7; no reliable D call. The germline V and J ends were trimmed by 0 bases and 2 bases, with 15 bases remaining between them. Germline lookup yields CDR1 SGHKS and CDR2 YYEKEE (reference sequence). The CDR3 is made up of 16 amino acids. In DNA, the CDR3 is TGTGCCAGCAGCTTGGTCACCAGATTCGAAACCTACGAGCAGTACTTC. Translation gives CASSLVTRFETYEQYF.

V usage is TRBV18 and J usage is TRBJ1-6; 9 bases line up with TRBD1. CDR3 length: 15 residues. Germline V gives CDR1 KGHSH, CDR2 LQKENI. The trim removed 6 bases at V and 10 bases at J, leaving 10 bases unmatched. CDR3 sequence reads: CASSPGQGLGSPLHF. As DNA, the CDR3 is TGTGCCAGCTCTCCGGGACAGGGCTTGGGGTCACCCCTCCACTTT.

Only a few counts were recorded for this clone. The chain employs TRBV7-2 and TRBJ1-2; D may be TRBD1 (5 bases). Germline loops: CDR1 SGHTA, CDR2 FQGNSA. Trimming stripped 5 bases from V and 3 bases from J, with 16 bases between. The CDR3 spans 15 residues. The CDR3 region is CASSPQSTRDYGYTF. Here the CDR3 DNA reads TGTGCCAGCAGCCCTCAGAGCACCAGGGACTATGGCTACACCTTC.

This clone was recorded a few times. The chain carries TRBV19 and TRBJ1-1; 7 positions match TRBD1. V shed 5 bases and J 7 bases; nucleotides not matched to a gene: 4. This CDR3 is 12 amino acids long. CDR1 is LNHDA and CDR2 is SQIVND in the germline V gene (reference sequence). CDR3 bases: TGTGCCAGTAGTTGGACAGGCAGTGAAGCTTTCTTT. This sequence encodes CASSWTGSEAFF.

The chain links TRBV7-9 to TRBJ1-4; 7 nucleotides line up with TRBD1. Germline CDR1 and CDR2: SEHNR and FQNEAQ (reference sequence). V lost 6 bases to trimming and J lost 4 bases; unmatched junction nucleotides: 5. CDR3 length equals 14 residues. The CDR3 spells CASSDRARNEKLFF. CDR3 DNA sequence: TGTGCCAGCAGTGACAGGGCTCGTAATGAAAAACTGTTTTTT.

V is TRBV5-1 and J is TRBJ1-5; maybe TRBD1 (6 bases). The length of the CDR3 is 14 residues. CDR1 SGHRS and CDR2 YFSETQ come from the germline V gene. V gave up 1 base and J gave up 7 bases, with 12 bases separating them. In DNA, the CDR3 is TGCGCCAGCAGCTTGATTGGGGGGCGGCAGCCCCAGCATTTT. It is translated as CASSLIGGRQPQHF.

The rearrangement uses TRBV30 and TRBJ1-2; D is undetermined. The CDR3 covers 13 residues. The V end lost 2 bases, the J end lost 3 bases, and 10 bases lay between the germline ends. Germline lookup yields CDR1 GTSNPN and CDR2 SVGIG (reference sequence). CDR3 protein: CAWSPPSYYGYTF. In DNA form, the CDR3 reads TGTGCCTGGAGTCCCCCCTCCTACTATGGCTACACCTTC.

The gene calls are TRBV5-1 and TRBJ1-2, with TRBD1 as a possible D gene (6 bases). Germline loops: CDR1 SGHRS, CDR2 YFSETQ. This CDR3 contains 11 residues. The ends were cut back, 3 bases at V and 8 bases at J, with 8 bases in the middle. The CDR3 reads CASSWGGGYTF. CDR3 sequence (DNA): TGCGCCAGCAGCTGGGGGGGCGGCTACACCTTC.

The chain employs TRBV6-2 or TRBV6-3 and TRBJ1-5; 9 nucleotides align to TRBD1. The V gene end was trimmed by 5 bases and the J gene end by 6 bases; junction bases not matched to a gene: 17. The CDR3 sequence is 18 residues long. Germline V gene data show CDR1 as MNHEY and CDR2 as SVGEGT. CDR3 protein: CASSPHFTTGGPAQPQHF. The CDR3 DNA sequence: TGTGCCAGCAGTCCACACTTCACTACAGGGGGCCCGGCTCAGCCCCAGCATTTT.

This chain links TRBV7-2 with TRBJ1-3; D gene ambiguous. The germline gives CDR1 SGHTA, CDR2 FQGNSA. The CDR3 is 15 residues long. Trimming removed 5 bases from V and 0 bases from J, with 11 bases in between. CDR3 loop: CASSRALSSGNTIYF. The DNA for the CDR3 is TGTGCCAGCAGCCGGGCCCTAAGCTCTGGAAACACCATATATTTT.

The V call is TRBV10-3, the J call TRBJ2-1, with a weak D call TRBD1 (5 bases). CDR3 length equals 12 residues. Germline-derived CDR1 and CDR2 are ENHRY and SYGVKD. V was pared by 4 bases and J by 4 bases, with 5 bases between. CDR3 protein: CAISGQYNEQFF. CDR3 DNA: TGTGCCATCAGTGGACAGTACAATGAGCAGTTCTTC.

V gene TRBV5-1 combines with J gene TRBJ2-5, with D possibly matching TRBD1 (6 bases). Germline V gene lookup returns CDR1 SGHRS and CDR2 YFSETQ. Deletions cut 0 bases from V and 5 bases from J, with 17 bases between. The CDR3 spans 16 residues. The CDR3 sequence is CASSLAARPQGETQYF. CDR3 coding DNA: TGCGCCAGCAGCTTGGCCGCCAGGCCCCAGGGGGAGACCCAGTACTTC.

This rearrangement joins TRBV6-6 to TRBJ2-1; 8 bases are a match to TRBD2. J gave up 1 base and V 5 bases, and 10 bases lay outside the gene matches. This CDR3 comprises 17 residues. Germline CDR1 reads MNHNY; CDR2 reads SVGAGI (reference sequence). The CDR3 bases are TGTGCCAGCAGTCTCTCACCCAGCGGGGGTTCCTACAATGAGCAGTTCTTC. Translated, it gives CASSLSPSGGSYNEQFF.

CDR3 in DNA: TGTGCCTGGGGCAGTGGCATTTCCTACGAGCAGTACTTC. As protein: CAWGSGISYEQYF. This sequence joins TRBV30 and TRBJ2-7, with unresolved D. Germline lookup yields CDR1 GTSNPN and CDR2 SVGIG (reference sequence). CDR3 length: 13 residues. V was shortened by 5 bases and J by 1 base, with 12 bases between the two germline ends.

V and J are TRBV9 and TRBJ2-1; possible D gene TRBD1, 6 bases. The length of the CDR3 is 17 residues. Trimming cost V 3 bases and J 3 bases, with 19 bases left between them. CDR1 is SGDLS and CDR2 is YYNGEE in the germline V gene. The CDR3, as DNA: TGTGCCAGCAGCGACACAGGGTCTCCCGCTCGCTACAATGAGCAGTTCTTC. Translated: CASSDTGSPARYNEQFF.

A single count supports this clone. The chain recombines TRBV5-1 with TRBJ2-7, with 7 bases aligning to TRBD1. CDR1 is SGHRS, CDR2 YFSETQ, per germline. CDR3 length: 15 amino acids. V was clipped by 3 bases and J by 3 bases; unmatched bases: 9. The DNA of the CDR3 is TGCGCCAGCAGCTCGGACAGGCCACCACTCTACGAGCAGTACTTC. Amino acids: CASSSDRPPLYEQYF.

The CDR3 here is CASSTYTVNNEQFF. Here the CDR3 DNA reads TGTGCCAGCAGCACGTATACAGTTAACAATGAGCAGTTCTTC. V gene TRBV6-5 combines with J gene TRBJ2-1; D gene unclear. CDR3 length: 14 residues. Germline CDR1 is MNHEY and CDR2 is SVGAGI. Trimming shortened V by 6 bases and J by 5 bases, and 14 bases separated the two germline ends.

This clone was seen a handful of times. This rearrangement joins TRBV12-3 or TRBV12-4 to TRBJ2-1, with D perhaps matching TRBD2 (5 bases). The germline V and J ends were trimmed by 5 bases and 12 bases, with 17 bases remaining between them. This CDR3 contains 13 residues. The CDR3 sequence is CASSLLDSRGQFF. The CDR3 region has the DNA TGTGCCAGCAGTCTACTAGACTCTAGAGGGCAGTTCTTC.

The chain joins TRBV1 to TRBJ1-1. TRBV1 is assigned pseudogene status. The CDR3 spans 15 residues. CDR3 sequence reads: CTSSQDGTTGPEAFF. As DNA, the CDR3 is TGCACCAGCAGCCAAGACGGGACGACTGGCCCTGAAGCTTTCTTT.

The chain employs TRBV3-1 (or the pseudogene TRBV3-2) and TRBJ2-3; the match to TRBD2 covers 8 bases. Per germline, CDR1 LGHDT and CDR2 YNNKEL (reference sequence). CDR3 length: 16 amino acids. V lost 0 bases, J lost 1 base, and 3 bases stayed unmatched. The CDR3 bases are TGTGCCAGCAGCCAAGAAGCGGGGGAGGGCACAGATACGCAGTATTTT. Its protein is CASSQEAGEGTDTQYF.

The chain is built from TRBV3-1 (or the pseudogene TRBV3-2) and TRBJ2-3, with 7 nucleotides matching TRBD2. V lost 1 base and J lost 3; bases outside the gene matches: 1. The CDR3 contains 14 residues. Looked up from germline, CDR1 is LGHDT and CDR2 is YNNKEL (reference sequence). CDR3 coding DNA: TGTGCCAGCAGCCAAGTACTAGCGACAGATACGCAGTATTTT. It translates to CASSQVLATDTQYF.

CDR3 amino acids: CASRADRNTEAFF. CDR3 sequence (DNA): TGCGCCAGCAGAGCGGACAGGAACACTGAAGCTTTCTTT. The J gene is TRBJ1-1, the V gene TRBV5-1; D perhaps matches TRBD1 (6 bases). The V end was cut by 5 bases, the J end by 1 base, with 9 bases between. This CDR3 spans 13 amino acids. Germline V gene sequence: CDR1 SGHRS, CDR2 YFSETQ.